The clone carrying this T cell receptor beta chain was seen more than once but under ten times. Its antigen is as yet unknown. Library preparation (for TCRbeta) was performed with unique molecular identifiers. MiXCR, run by TCRdb on the PCR reads, gives a single entry per CDR3 protein. The sample consists of a few hundred thousand distinct CDR3 sequences, over 10% of them appearing once. These data originate in a study of T-cell reconstitution after alpha-beta-depleted transplantation in children. The germline V and J ends were trimmed by 7 bases and 1 base, with 19 bases remaining between them. Germline V gene data show CDR1 as SNHLY and CDR2 as FYNNEI. The CDR3 is 16 residues long. Overall study findings and caveats: When one year had passed after transplant, most T-cell counts and diversity came from newly produced T cells. Several hundred graft clones that had expanded were reportedly the source of alpha-beta T cells about two months after transplant. It was surviving recipient T cells and thymic progenitors that gave some patients high TCRbeta diversity at day 60.

This clonotype was sampled from a male patient aged 10 to 17 who had a stem cell transplant for acute myeloid leukemia, so the T cells may come from the graft donor. The source was PBMCs, mostly from graft donor cells, collected 360 days after TCRalphabeta/CD19-depleted stem cell transplant. The chain joins TRBV2 to TRBJ1-1; D not resolved. The CDR3 region is CASTLGGLGKNTEAFF. The DNA for the CDR3 is TGTGCCAGCACTCTTGGAGGACTGGGCAAGAACACTGAAGCTTTCTTT.